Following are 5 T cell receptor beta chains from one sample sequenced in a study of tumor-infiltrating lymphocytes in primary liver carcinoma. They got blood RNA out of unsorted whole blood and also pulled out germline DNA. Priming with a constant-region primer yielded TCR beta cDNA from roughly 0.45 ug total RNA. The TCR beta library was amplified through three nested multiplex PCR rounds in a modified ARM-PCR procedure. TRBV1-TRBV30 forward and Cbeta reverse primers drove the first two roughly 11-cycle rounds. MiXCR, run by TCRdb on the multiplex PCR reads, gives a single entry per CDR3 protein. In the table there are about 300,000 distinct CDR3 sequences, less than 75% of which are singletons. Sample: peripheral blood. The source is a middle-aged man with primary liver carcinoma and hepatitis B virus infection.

The CDR3 loop is CASSYREGPTNEKLFF. As DNA, the CDR3 is TGTGCCAGCAGTTACAGGGAGGGCCCCACTAATGAAAAACTGTTTTTT. The chain couples TRBV6-6 to TRBJ1-4; D is undetermined. V shed 2 bases and J shed 2 bases, with 12 bases lying between them. Germline loops: CDR1 MNHNY, CDR2 SVGAGI (reference sequence). CDR3 length equals 16 residues.

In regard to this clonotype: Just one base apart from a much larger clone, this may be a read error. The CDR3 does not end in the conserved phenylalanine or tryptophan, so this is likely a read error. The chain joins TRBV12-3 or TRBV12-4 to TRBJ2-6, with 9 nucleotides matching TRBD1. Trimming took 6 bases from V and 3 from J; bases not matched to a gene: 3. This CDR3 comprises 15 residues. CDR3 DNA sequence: TGTGCCAGCAGACGGACAGGGGATGGGGCCAACGTCCTGACTCTC. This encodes CASRRTGDGANVLTL.

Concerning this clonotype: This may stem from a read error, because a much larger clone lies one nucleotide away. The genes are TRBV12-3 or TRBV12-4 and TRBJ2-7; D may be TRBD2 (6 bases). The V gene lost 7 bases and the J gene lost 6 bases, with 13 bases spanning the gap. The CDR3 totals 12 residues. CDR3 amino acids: CASKALAGEQYF. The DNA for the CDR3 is TGTGCCAGCAAGGCACTAGCCGGCGAGCAGTACTTC.

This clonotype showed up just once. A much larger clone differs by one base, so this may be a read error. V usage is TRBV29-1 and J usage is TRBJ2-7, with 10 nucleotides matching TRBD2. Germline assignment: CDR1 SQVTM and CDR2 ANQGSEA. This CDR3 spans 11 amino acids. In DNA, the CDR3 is TGCAACGTTGACCTAGCGGGAGCCCCATACTTC. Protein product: CNVDLAGAPYF.

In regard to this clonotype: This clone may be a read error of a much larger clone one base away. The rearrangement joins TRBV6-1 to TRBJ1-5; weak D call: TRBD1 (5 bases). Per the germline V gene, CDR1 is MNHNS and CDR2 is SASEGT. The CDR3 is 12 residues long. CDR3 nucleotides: TGTGTCAGCCGGGGCTTCAATCAGCCCCAGCATTTT. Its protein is CVSRGFNQPQHF.